This record looks at one TCR beta chain sequence and its context. The repertoire was sequenced with immunoSEQ multiplex PCR; TCRdb's copy has only in-frame clones and lacks some. The table has 130,000 or so clones, 84% seen once. The data belong to a study of blood T cell repertoires in COVID-19. In the study overall: Samples representing acute and convalescent COVID-19 were sourced from the United States, Italy and Spain.

CDR1 and CDR2 from the germline V gene are SGHAT and FQNNGV. The germline V and J ends were trimmed by 0 bases and 5 bases, with 3 bases remaining between them. There are 12 residues in the CDR3. The rearrangement uses TRBV11-2 and TRBJ2-3; D remains ambiguous. This sequence originates from a woman aged 55-69 years with acute or convalescent COVID-19. Sequencing input: peripheral blood. The CDR3 protein is CASSLDRDTQYF. The CDR3, as DNA: TGTGCCAGCAGCTTAGATCGAGATACGCAGTATTTT.